This record concerns one T cell receptor beta chain sequence. With V trimmed by 6 bases and J by 4 bases, 13 bases remained unmatched. The CDR3 spans 17 residues. The germline CDR1 and CDR2 sequences are SNHLY and FYNNEI. Original methodology: Researchers report that nucleated cell counts were estimated from reference gene primer amplification. Sequencing was performed with immunoSEQ multiplex PCR; in TCRdb, only in-frame clones are kept and a portion is missing. For V, J and clone size, that table is used; D and trimming come from the DNA. The sample holds under 250,000 clones; 65% to 90% are singletons and the top ten take about 5.1%. This sample stems from a study of blood T cell repertoires in COVID-19. Study background: The United States, Italy and Spain supplied acute and convalescent COVID-19 samples. From T cells, B-cell-depleted T cells, or PBMCs came the material, which was cDNA or gDNA.

Followed over time, Seattle patients had been enrolled while infection was active. This receptor was taken from a middle-aged man with COVID-19, enrolled during active disease. J is TRBJ1-4 and V is TRBV2, with 8 positions matching TRBD1. Sequenced: peripheral blood. CDR3 residues: CASSVRTGFLGNEKLFF. The CDR3 DNA reads as TGTGCCAGCAGCGTACGGACAGGGTTCTTGGGTAATGAAAAACTGTTTTTT.